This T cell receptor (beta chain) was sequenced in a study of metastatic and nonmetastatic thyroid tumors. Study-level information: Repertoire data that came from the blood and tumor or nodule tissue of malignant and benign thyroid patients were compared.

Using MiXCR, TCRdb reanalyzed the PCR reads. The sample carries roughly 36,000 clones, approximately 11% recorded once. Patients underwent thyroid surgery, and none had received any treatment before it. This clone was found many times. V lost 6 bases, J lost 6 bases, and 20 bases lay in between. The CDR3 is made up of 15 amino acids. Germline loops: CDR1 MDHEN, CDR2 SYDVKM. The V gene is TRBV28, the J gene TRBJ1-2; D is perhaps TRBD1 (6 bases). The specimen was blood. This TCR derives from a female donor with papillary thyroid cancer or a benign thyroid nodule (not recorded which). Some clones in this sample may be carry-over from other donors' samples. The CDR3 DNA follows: TGTGCCAGCAGGGGGACACTGGGGGGCGCAAATGGCTACACCTTC. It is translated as CASRGTLGGANGYTF.